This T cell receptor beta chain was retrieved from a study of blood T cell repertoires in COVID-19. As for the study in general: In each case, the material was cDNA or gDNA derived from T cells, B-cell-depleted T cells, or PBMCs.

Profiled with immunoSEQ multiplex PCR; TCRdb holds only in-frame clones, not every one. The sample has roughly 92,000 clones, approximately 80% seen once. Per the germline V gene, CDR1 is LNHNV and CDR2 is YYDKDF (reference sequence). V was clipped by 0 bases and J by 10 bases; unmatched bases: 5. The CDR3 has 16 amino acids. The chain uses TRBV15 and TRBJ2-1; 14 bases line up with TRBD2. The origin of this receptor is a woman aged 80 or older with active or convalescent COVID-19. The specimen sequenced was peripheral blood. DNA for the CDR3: TGTGCCACCAGCAGAGATGAGGGACTAGCGGGAGCGGAGCAGTTCTTC. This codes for CATSRDEGLAGAEQFF.